This passage covers 5 T cell receptor beta chains from one sample sequenced in a study of regulatory T cells in long-lasting Graves disease. Time point reported: newly diagnosed GD, antithyroid drugs for less than 3 months. After RNA was extracted from PBMCs, the TCR library was made from it. Arm-PCR of CDR3 regions and iRepertoire HTBI primers were the basis on which TCR beta libraries were built. TCRdb used MiXCR to reprocess the multiplex PCR reads, holding one entry per CDR3 protein. The data hold around 500,000 distinct CDR3 sequences, with roughly 14% observed a single time. This same sample was also part of a study on T cells in Graves' hyperthyroidism and ophthalmopathy.

Material: peripheral blood mononuclear cells (PBMCs), obtained at new diagnosis, from a patient treated with antithyroid drugs. Every receptor here comes from a man aged 25 to 40 with Graves disease.

This clonotype came up a few times. The chain combines TRBV9 with TRBJ2-6; 8 positions match TRBD2. Germline V CDR1 and CDR2: SGDLS, YYNGEE. The CDR3 is 15 amino acids. With V trimmed by 3 bases and J by 4 bases, 3 bases remained unmatched. CDR3: CASSGAGEGANVLTF. The CDR3, as DNA: TGTGCCAGCAGCGGAGCGGGAGAAGGGGCCAACGTCCTGACTTTC.

Ten or more counts support this clonotype. The chain employs TRBV13 and TRBJ1-6; D is unresolved. The CDR3 has 14 residues. The V gene's germline CDR1 is PRHDT and CDR2 FYEKMQ (reference sequence). With 3 bases removed from V and 14 bases from J, the gap between germline ends came to 17 bases. The CDR3: CASSFRTAAMALHF. For the CDR3, the DNA is TGTGCCAGCAGCTTCCGGACCGCGGCAATGGCCCTCCACTTT.

In its sample, this clonotype was seen a few times. V usage is TRBV19 and J usage is TRBJ2-5; TRBD2 aligns across 9 bases. The CDR3 has 15 residues. In germline, CDR1 is LNHDA, CDR2 SQIVND (reference sequence). V gave up 10 bases and J gave up 5 bases; unmatched junction bases: 14. The CDR3 is CATSQRSGRLETQYF. The CDR3 coding sequence is TGTGCCACCTCCCAGAGGAGCGGGAGGTTGGAGACCCAGTACTTC.

This chain links TRBV30 with TRBJ2-1, with TRBD1 identical over 9 bases. V lost 8 bases and J lost 2; bases outside the gene matches: 4. The CDR3 runs 13 residues. CDR1 is GTSNPN and CDR2 is SVGIG in the germline V gene (reference sequence). Written as DNA, the CDR3 is TGTGCCCGACAGGGGGGGGCCTACAATGAGCAGTTCTTC. Translating gives CARQGGAYNEQFF.

This clonotype was observed at least ten times. The J gene is TRBJ1-2, the V gene TRBV27; D gene ambiguous. Trimming cost V 0 bases and J 2 bases, with 10 bases left between them. Germline V CDR1 and CDR2: MNHEY, SMNVEV (reference sequence). The CDR3 has 15 residues. CDR3 sequence: CASSLSLHLNYGYTF. CDR3 sequence (DNA): TGTGCCAGCAGTTTATCTTTACACTTAAACTATGGCTACACCTTC.